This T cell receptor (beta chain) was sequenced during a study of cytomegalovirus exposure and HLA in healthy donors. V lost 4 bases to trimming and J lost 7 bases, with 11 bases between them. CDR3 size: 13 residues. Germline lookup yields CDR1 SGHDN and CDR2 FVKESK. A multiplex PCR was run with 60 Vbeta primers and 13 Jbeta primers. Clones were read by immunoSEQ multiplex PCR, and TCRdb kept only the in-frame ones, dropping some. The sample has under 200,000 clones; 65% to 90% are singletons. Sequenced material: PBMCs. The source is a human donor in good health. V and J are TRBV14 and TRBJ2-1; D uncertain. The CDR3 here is CASSPGYRNEQFF. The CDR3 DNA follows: TGTGCCAGCAGCCCAGGATATCGAAATGAGCAGTTCTTC.